The clone carrying this T cell receptor beta chain was seen more than once but under ten times. The entry originates in a study of OX40 agonist ivuxolimab in advanced cancers. Background on the study: Ivuxolimab is a fully human IgG2 antibody that activates OX40 (CD134). Participants averaged approximately 65 years of age (range about 23 to 80) and were approximately 81% male. Prior anti-PD-1, anti-PD-L1 or anti-CTLA-4 therapy was allowed; 40% to 50% had some. One patient with hepatocellular carcinoma and two with cutaneous melanoma, three in all, had partial responses.

Assay: immunoSEQ multiplex PCR; the TCRdb copy retains only in-frame clones and omits some. The table has fewer than 85,000 clones, 80% to 90% seen once; the top ten hold around 0.73%. The CDR3 runs to 14 residues. V was pared by 2 bases and J by 1 base, with 6 bases between. The sequence came from an adult with an advanced solid tumor such as melanoma, head and neck, liver or kidney cancer. The input for sequencing was CD4+ or CD8+ T cells sorted from blood, taken in a trial of the OX40 agonist ivuxolimab. The chain is built from TRBV5-3 and TRBJ2-2; D is unresolved. TRBV5-3 is placed among ORFs of uncertain function. CDR3 DNA sequence: TGTGCCAGAAGCTTCGGCCGGAACACCGGGGAGCTGTTTTTT. It codes for CARSFGRNTGELFF.